The 26 T cell receptor beta chains below come from one sample, sequenced in a study of T cell repertoires in cytomegalovirus infection. TCRdb redid the calling of the reads with MiXCR, one entry per CDR3 protein. The table includes around 300,000 distinct CDR3 sequences, roughly 23% detected once. Sequencing was done on a sample of PBMCs. Source of these receptors: a human donor in good health (CMV status not recorded). Some clones in this sample may be carry-over from other donors' samples.

This clonotype has just a few counts. The chain recombines TRBV6-6 with TRBJ1-2; TRBD1 might be the D (6 bases). Germline V gene sequence: CDR1 MNHNY, CDR2 SVGAGI (reference sequence). The CDR3 spans 12 residues. V gave up 7 bases and J gave up 4 bases, with 10 bases separating them. The CDR3 region has the DNA TGTGCCAGCAATACACAGGGCTATGGCTACACCTTC. Residues: CASNTQGYGYTF.

This chain joins TRBV19 and TRBJ2-7; D is possibly TRBD1 or TRBD2 (5 bases each). Per the germline V gene, CDR1 is LNHDA and CDR2 is SQIVND (reference sequence). CDR3 size: 16 residues. The V gene lost 4 bases and the J gene lost 5 bases, with 21 bases spanning the gap. The CDR3 sequence is CASSTPGTPRGDEQYF. DNA for the CDR3: TGTGCCAGTAGTACCCCGGGGACCCCTCGGGGCGACGAGCAGTACTTC.

This clonotype turned up a few times. V usage is TRBV12-3 or TRBV12-4 and J usage is TRBJ2-6; TRBD1 aligns across 11 bases. This CDR3 contains 18 residues. The junction had 5 bases not matched to a gene; V was cut back by 4 bases and J by 0 bases. The chain's CDR3 is CASSYPDRGLSGANVLTF. The CDR3 bases are TGTGCCAGCAGTTACCCGGACAGGGGGCTCTCTGGGGCCAACGTCCTGACTTTC.

This clonotype has a handful of counts. The chain recombines TRBV20-1 with TRBJ2-7; TRBD2 agrees at 14 bases. CDR1 and CDR2 from the germline V gene are DFQATT and SNEGSKA (reference sequence). CDR3 length equals 14 residues. V dropped 8 bases and J dropped 2; count of bases not matched to a gene: 5. The CDR3 protein is CSKGTSGGAYEQYF. The DNA of the CDR3 is TGCAGTAAGGGGACTAGCGGGGGTGCCTACGAGCAGTACTTC.

The chain uses TRBV11-2 and TRBJ2-7, with D unresolved. V lost 5 bases and J lost 3, with 11 bases in between. Germline CDR1 is SGHAT and CDR2 is FQNNGV. The CDR3 runs to 13 residues. In nucleotides, the CDR3 is TGTGCCAGCAGCCCAACCTTTGGCTACGAGCAGTACTTC. Translation gives CASSPTFGYEQYF.

This clonotype was counted a few times. The chain combines TRBV28 with TRBJ1-5; D is perhaps TRBD1 (5 bases). Trimming cost V 3 bases and J 6 bases, with 12 bases left between them. Germline-derived CDR1 and CDR2 are MDHEN and SYDVKM. The CDR3 contains 14 residues. The CDR3 DNA reads TGTGCCAGCAGTTTGGGGGAGCTAGCTCAGCCCCAGCATTTT. Its protein product is CASSLGELAQPQHF.

The chain carries TRBV18 and TRBJ2-7, with a tentative D call TRBD1 (6 bases). Per the germline V gene, CDR1 is KGHSH and CDR2 is LQKENI. The V gene lost 4 bases and the J gene lost 13 bases, with 17 bases spanning the gap. The CDR3 sequence is 12 residues long. CDR3 bases: TGTGCCAGCTCACTTGACAGGTCGGTTTTCTACTTC. Encoded protein: CASSLDRSVFYF.

This clonotype occurred many times. The CDR3: CASSRSPHGGSYEQYF. In DNA form, the CDR3 reads TGTGCCAGCAGTCGGAGCCCCCACGGTGGGTCCTACGAGCAGTACTTC. The chain is built from TRBV7-2 and TRBJ2-7; D remains unclear. The length of the CDR3 is 16 residues. Trimming removed 6 bases from V and 1 base from J, with 19 bases in between. The germline V gene has CDR1 SGHTA and CDR2 FQGNSA.

In its sample, this clonotype was seen many times. This rearrangement joins TRBV7-2 to TRBJ1-5, with TRBD1 matching over 7 bases. The CDR3 runs to 15 residues. CDR1 is SGHTA, CDR2 FQGNSA, per germline. The junction had 5 bases not matched to a gene; V was cut back by 5 bases and J by 1 base. In nucleotides, the CDR3 is TGTGCCAGCAGCCCAATGACAGGGAGCAATCAGCCCCAGCATTTT. Translated: CASSPMTGSNQPQHF.

V and J are TRBV19 and TRBJ2-6; D gene ambiguous. The CDR3 has 15 residues. Germline lookup yields CDR1 LNHDA and CDR2 SQIVND (reference sequence). Trimming left V 0 bases short and J 4 bases short, with 7 bases between. The CDR3 reads CASSIEGPGANVLTF. In DNA form, the CDR3 reads TGTGCCAGTAGTATAGAAGGCCCCGGGGCCAACGTCCTGACTTTC.

This clonotype was counted only a few times. This rearrangement joins TRBV5-1 to TRBJ2-3; 8 bases fit TRBD1. The CDR3 has 16 residues. With V trimmed by 5 bases and J by 6 bases, 14 bases remained unmatched. The germline CDR1 and CDR2 sequences are SGHRS and YFSETQ. In DNA form, the CDR3 reads TGCGCCAGCAGGCCCCGTCCCCCCAGACAGGGGGATACGCAGTATTTT. This gives the protein CASRPRPPRQGDTQYF.

A note on this clonotype: This sequence may be a read error, since a much larger clone differs from it by one base. The chain combines TRBV7-6 with TRBJ2-5, with a tentative D call TRBD1 (5 bases). Germline CDR1 is SGHVS and CDR2 is FNYEAQ. V shed 5 bases and J shed 3 bases, with 13 bases lying between them. The CDR3 runs 14 residues. The DNA for the CDR3 is TGTGCCAGCAGCCCGACACAGGTAGAAGAGACCCAGTACTTC. Translating gives CASSPTQVEETQYF.

The V call is TRBV7-9, the J call TRBJ2-7; 9 positions match TRBD1. Looked up from germline, CDR1 is SEHNR and CDR2 is FQNEAQ (reference sequence). After removal of 5 bases from V and 0 bases from J, the junction contained 5 bases not matched to a gene. The CDR3 consists of 15 residues. The CDR3 loop is CASSLRDRDSYEQYF. CDR3 sequence (DNA): TGTGCCAGCAGCCTCCGGGACAGGGACTCCTACGAGCAGTACTTC.

This clonotype was seen a handful of times. This chain's CDR3 is CASSYYGATPDTQYF. The CDR3 DNA reads as TGTGCCAGCAGTTACTACGGGGCGACGCCAGATACGCAGTATTTT. The J gene is TRBJ2-3, the V gene TRBV6-5, with D perhaps matching TRBD1 or TRBD2 (5 bases each). This CDR3 has 15 amino acids. CDR1 and CDR2 from the germline V gene are MNHEY and SVGAGI. V was cut by 1 base and J by 4 bases, with 12 bases left in between.

CDR3 nucleotide sequence: TGTGCCAGCACGGGGGATAGGGGCCACGAGCAGTACTTC. Protein product: CASTGDRGHEQYF. The chain carries TRBV6-6 and TRBJ2-7; maybe TRBD2 (6 bases). The germline V gene encodes CDR1 MNHNY and CDR2 SVGAGI (reference sequence). Trimming pared 7 bases from V and 5 bases from J, leaving 15 bases between. The CDR3 is 13 residues long.

This sequence joins TRBV6-6 and TRBJ2-7, with D unclear. The CDR3 extends over 13 amino acids. From germline, CDR1 is MNHNY and CDR2 SVGAGI (reference sequence). Trimming removed 2 bases from V and 3 bases from J, with 8 bases in between. In nucleotides, the CDR3 is TGTGCCAGCAGTTACGGGCAGGTCTACGAGCAGTACGTC. It is translated as CASSYGQVYEQYV.

This clonotype was seen just once. The rearrangement joins TRBV29-1 to TRBJ2-1; possibly TRBD2 for D (6 bases). The CDR3 is 12 amino acids. CDR1 is SQVTM and CDR2 is ANQGSEA in the germline V gene. Trimming took 4 bases from V and 12 from J, leaving 16 bases between them. CDR3 residues: CSVGLVAGGQFF. The CDR3 DNA reads TGCAGCGTTGGACTAGTCGCCGGAGGGCAGTTCTTC.

This clonotype appeared many times. The chain couples TRBV7-8 to TRBJ2-5, with D maybe TRBD2 (5 bases). Germline CDR1 SGHVS, CDR2 FQNEAQ. This CDR3 has 18 amino acids. Trimming took 1 base from V and 2 from J, leaving 20 bases between them. The CDR3 here is CASSLVSNLQLVQETQYF. The CDR3 coding sequence is TGTGCCAGCAGCTTAGTCAGTAATTTGCAACTAGTTCAAGAGACCCAGTACTTC.

This clonotype has only one observation. The rearrangement joins TRBV5-1 to TRBJ1-3; D is unclear. V lost 0 bases to trimming and J lost 2 bases, with 6 bases between them. The CDR3 extends over 14 amino acids. Germline loops: CDR1 SGHRS, CDR2 YFSETQ. The CDR3: CASSLESPGNTIYF. The DNA of the CDR3 is TGCGCCAGCAGCTTGGAATCTCCTGGAAACACCATATATTTT.

This clonotype was seen a few times. The chain is built from TRBV4-3 and TRBJ1-4; D remains unclear. The CDR3 spans 14 residues. Germline V gene sequence: CDR1 LGHNA, CDR2 YSLEER. Trimming removed 4 bases at V and 6 bases at J, with 12 bases between. The CDR3 DNA reads as TGCGCCAGCAGCCTTGCCCCGGGAGATGAAAAACTGTTTTTT. Translation gives CASSLAPGDEKLFF.

The chain uses TRBV28 and TRBJ2-7; D unclear. This CDR3 has 15 residues. Germline lookup yields CDR1 MDHEN and CDR2 SYDVKM. V was trimmed by 10 bases and J by 0 bases, leaving 19 bases between them. DNA of the CDR3: TGTGCCAACAAAGATCTGGGCAGTGCCTCCTACGAGCAGTACTTC. This codes for CANKDLGSASYEQYF.

The chain recombines TRBV7-9 with TRBJ2-7, with 7 bases that match TRBD1. V lost 6 bases and J lost 5; bases outside the gene matches: 10. This CDR3 spans 14 amino acids. Germline-derived CDR1 and CDR2 are SEHNR and FQNEAQ (reference sequence). The CDR3 protein is CASRPQGNKDEQYF. As DNA, the CDR3 is TGTGCCAGCAGACCACAGGGGAATAAGGACGAGCAGTACTTC.

This clonotype has only a few counts. The rearrangement uses TRBV6-2 or TRBV6-3 and TRBJ2-5; possibly TRBD2 for D (5 bases). V lost 0 bases, J lost 4 bases, and 12 bases lay in between. The CDR3 has 15 amino acids. Germline V lookup: CDR1 MNHEY, CDR2 SVGEGT. CDR3 DNA: TGTGCCAGCAGTTACTCCCGGGGTCTAGGAGAGACCCAGTACTTC. This codes for CASSYSRGLGETQYF.

This clonotype was seen more than once but under ten times. The chain is built from TRBV6-5 and TRBJ1-1, with D tentatively TRBD1 (6 bases). CDR1 MNHEY and CDR2 SVGAGI come from the germline V gene. The CDR3 length is 13 residues. Trimming stripped 11 bases from V and 4 bases from J, with 17 bases between. CDR3 nucleotide sequence: TGTGCCGTCAGGGGAATGGAGGGCACTGAAGCTTTCTTT. It codes for CAVRGMEGTEAFF.

This sequence joins TRBV5-1 and TRBJ1-3; D not certain. V lost 4 bases to trimming and J lost 2 bases, with 13 bases between them. Germline V gives CDR1 SGHRS, CDR2 YFSETQ. The length of the CDR3 is 15 residues. The CDR3 bases are TGCGCCAGCAGCCTCGACGGACGGACTGGAAACACCATATATTTT. Translating gives CASSLDGRTGNTIYF.

CDR3 protein: CASSIGHRAITEAFF. As DNA, the CDR3 is TGTGCCAGTAGTATAGGTCACAGGGCTATCACTGAAGCTTTCTTT. The chain has TRBV19 and TRBJ1-1; D may be TRBD1 (6 bases). The germline V gene has CDR1 LNHDA and CDR2 SQIVND (reference sequence). Trimming took off 1 base at V and 4 bases at J, with 13 bases between the two ends. The CDR3 extends over 15 amino acids.